The 24 T cell receptor beta chains below come from one sample, sequenced in a study of T cells in localized non-small cell lung cancer. Sequencing used immunoSEQ multiplex PCR; TCRdb keeps in-frame clones, though not all of them. Of under 55,000 clones in the sample, over 60% were seen once. The source material was PBMCs, sampled before any cancer treatment. The receptor source for this set is a woman aged 35-75 years with stage II lung adenocarcinoma.

The chain uses TRBV29-1 and TRBJ2-1, with 10 bases identical to TRBD1. Germline values: CDR1 SQVTM, CDR2 ANQGSEA. The CDR3 length is 12 residues. After removal of 4 bases from V and 8 bases from J, the junction contained 2 bases not matched to a gene. The CDR3 region has the DNA TGCAGCGTTGGAGGACAGGGGGATGAGCAGTTCTTC. The encoded protein is CSVGGQGDEQFF.

The V and J genes are TRBV30 and TRBJ1-1; D is unclear. Germline V CDR1 and CDR2: GTSNPN, SVGIG (reference sequence). This CDR3 has 14 amino acids. V lost 1 base, J lost 1 base, and 10 bases lay in between. The CDR3 DNA is TGTGCCTGGAGTGGGAGACTGTCGAACACTGAAGCTTTCTTT. Translated, it gives CAWSGRLSNTEAFF. The full variable domain, rest sourced from reference TRBV30 and TRBJ1-1, is SQTIHQWPATLVQPVGSPLSLECTVEGTSNPNLYWYRQAAGRGLQLLFYSVGIGQISSEVPQNLSASRPQDRQFILSSKKLLLSDSGFYLCAWSGRLSNTEAFFGQGTRLTVV.

This clone was seen a handful of times. This chain joins TRBV7-8 and TRBJ2-7; D not certain. Germline CDR1 SGHVS, CDR2 FQNEAQ. Between the trimmed V and J ends, which lost 3 bases and 1 base, there was a span of 7 bases. The length of the CDR3 is 13 residues. For the CDR3, the DNA is TGTGCCAGCAGCTTTCCCGGGTCCTACGAGCAGTACTTC. Amino acid sequence: CASSFPGSYEQYF.

V and J are TRBV10-3 and TRBJ1-6; D unclear. The germline V and J ends were trimmed by 3 bases and 7 bases, with 13 bases remaining between them. The CDR3 loop spans 15 amino acids. Germline V lookup: CDR1 ENHRY, CDR2 SYGVKD. CDR3 sequence: CAISEGLRQNSPLHF. The CDR3 DNA reads TGTGCCATCAGTGAAGGTTTAAGGCAAAATTCACCCCTCCACTTT.

The chain has TRBV7-9 and TRBJ1-2; possible D gene TRBD1, 5 bases. The germline V gene encodes CDR1 SEHNR and CDR2 FQNEAQ (reference sequence). V was trimmed by 5 bases and J by 7 bases, leaving 17 bases between them. This CDR3 is 14 amino acids long. The CDR3 region has the DNA TGTGCCAGCAGCCTCGGGGACGGACTCTGTGGCTACACCTTC. This translates into CASSLGDGLCGYTF.

The V gene is TRBV28, the J gene TRBJ2-5; 13 bases agree with TRBD2. This CDR3 is 16 amino acids long. CDR1 is MDHEN, CDR2 SYDVKM, per germline. V was clipped by 5 bases and J by 5 bases; unmatched bases: 8. CDR3 nucleotide sequence: TGTGCCAGCAGTCCGCCAGGACTAGCGGGGGTCGAGACCCAGTACTTC. It yields the protein CASSPPGLAGVETQYF. Supplemented by reference TRBV28 and TRBJ2-5, the full variable domain reads DVKVTQSSRYLVKRTGEKVFLECVQDMDHENMFWYRQDPGLGLRLIYFSYDVKMKEKGDIPEGYSVSREKKERFSLILESASTNQTSMYLCASSPPGLAGVETQYFGPGTRLLVL.

This chain uses TRBV19 with TRBJ2-1; TRBD2 is a possible D gene (6 bases). Looked up from germline, CDR1 is LNHDA and CDR2 is SQIVND (reference sequence). This CDR3 region has 14 residues. Trimming shortened V by 8 bases and J by 8 bases, and 19 bases separated the two germline ends. CDR3 nucleotides: TGTGCCAGTTCCTTCTACCGGGACTCCGATGAGCAGTTCTTC. Amino acids: CASSFYRDSDEQFF.

This clone was observed a handful of times. The chain is built from TRBV5-8 and TRBJ1-1; the D gene is possibly TRBD1 (6 bases). CDR1 and CDR2 (germline): SGHTS, YDEGEE. The CDR3 extends over 11 amino acids. The CDR3 coding sequence is TGTGCTTCGAGAGGGGGAACTGAAGCTTTCTTT. It yields the protein CASRGGTEAFF.

The chain employs TRBV5-4 and TRBJ1-1; maybe TRBD1 (5 bases). This CDR3 is built from 16 residues. Trimming removed 4 bases from V and 1 base from J, with 17 bases in between. Germline-derived CDR1 and CDR2 are SGHNT and YYREEE (reference sequence). The CDR3 sequence: CASSPSIGGRNTEAFF. In nucleotides, the CDR3 is TGTGCCAGCAGCCCGTCGATCGGGGGAAGGAACACTGAAGCTTTCTTT.

The chain employs TRBV7-3 and TRBJ1-1; 8 nucleotides line up with TRBD1. Germline-derived CDR1 and CDR2 are SGHTA and FQGTGA. The V gene end was trimmed by 3 bases and the J gene end by 0 bases; junction bases not matched to a gene: 6. The CDR3 totals 16 residues. Here the CDR3 DNA reads TGTGCCAGCAGCTTGACAGGGGAGTTTTTGAACACTGAAGCTTTCTTT. Translation gives CASSLTGEFLNTEAFF.

V is TRBV5-4 and J is TRBJ2-5; D is uncertain. Per germline, CDR1 SGHNT and CDR2 YYREEE (reference sequence). V lost 4 bases and J 4 bases, leaving 11 bases between the germline ends. This CDR3 has 13 residues. CDR3 sequence reads: CASSPSSPETQYF. The CDR3 DNA follows: TGTGCCAGCAGCCCCTCCTCCCCAGAGACCCAGTACTTC.

V gene TRBV5-5 combines with J gene TRBJ2-1, with 7 bases aligning to TRBD1. Germline trimming cut 3 bases from V and 2 bases from J; bases unmatched to any gene: 2. The CDR3 extends over 14 amino acids. Germline V gene data show CDR1 as SGHKS and CDR2 as YYEKEE (reference sequence). In DNA, the CDR3 is TGTGCCAGCAGCTGGGACAGCCCCTACAATGAGCAGTTCTTC. It specifies CASSWDSPYNEQFF.

This clone was found a few times. No conserved phenylalanine or tryptophan ends this CDR3, so it is likely a read error. Because the CDR3's place on the DNA is in doubt, the DNA is left out and the CDR3 is given as listed by TCRdb. The chain couples TRBV5-1 to TRBJ1-1; TRBD1 is taken as the D call from the table, unchecked against the DNA. Germline-derived CDR1 and CDR2 are SGHRS and YFSETQ. The CDR3 spans 12 amino acids, including both terminal residues. The CDR3 protein is CASSLGQGAMSY.

CDR3 amino acids: CASSPPSLDRSQTEAFF. DNA of the CDR3: TGTGCCAGCAGCCCTCCATCCTTGGACAGGAGTCAAACTGAAGCTTTCTTT. The chain employs TRBV9 and TRBJ1-1; 7 bases agree with TRBD1. With 4 bases clipped from V and 5 bases from J, the junction kept 17 bases outside the gene matches. The CDR3 consists of 17 residues. Germline V lookup: CDR1 SGDLS, CDR2 YYNGEE.

This clone was seen only once. CDR3 nucleotides: TGCGCCAGCAGCGATACAGCAGATACGCAGTATTTT. This sequence encodes CASSDTADTQYF. V usage is TRBV5-1 and J usage is TRBJ2-3; the D is unclear. The germline V and J ends were trimmed by 4 bases and 4 bases, with 7 bases remaining between them. Germline CDR1 and CDR2: SGHRS and YFSETQ. This CDR3 comprises 12 residues.

The chain has TRBV7-9 and TRBJ2-7; D is possibly TRBD1 or TRBD2 (5 bases each). Germline CDR1 reads SEHNR; CDR2 reads FQNEAQ (reference sequence). CDR3 length: 13 amino acids. DNA of the CDR3: TGTGCATTGGGAGTGGGGCAAGGCTACGAGCAGTACTTC. Protein product: CALGVGQGYEQYF.

V gene TRBV10-3 combines with J gene TRBJ1-1, with TRBD1 identical over 9 bases. Germline V CDR1 and CDR2: ENHRY, SYGVKD. The CDR3 contains 14 residues. V gave up 10 bases and J gave up 2 bases; unmatched junction bases: 8. CDR3 region: CATGGQGINTEAFF. The DNA for the CDR3 is TGTGCCACCGGAGGACAGGGGATAAACACTGAAGCTTTCTTT.

The chain uses TRBV9 and TRBJ1-6; 9 positions match TRBD1. Germline V gene sequence: CDR1 SGDLS, CDR2 YYNGEE. CDR3 length: 17 residues. The ends lost 4 bases at V and 3 bases at J; junction bases unmatched: 8. The CDR3 coding sequence is TGTGCCAGCAGCTCACCCCCGGGACAGGGCTATAATTCACCCCTCCACTTT. This encodes CASSSPPGQGYNSPLHF.

V usage is TRBV18 and J usage is TRBJ1-5; TRBD1 matches at 10 bases. The CDR3 has 16 residues. Trimming removed 2 bases from V and 6 bases from J; junction bases left unmatched: 7. Germline V CDR1 and CDR2: KGHSH, LQKENI. CDR3 nucleotide sequence: TGTGCCAGCTCACCATCGACAGGGGGCGCGGGTCAGCCCCAGCATTTT. This encodes CASSPSTGGAGQPQHF. Full variable domain (remainder filled in from reference TRBV18 and TRBJ1-5): NAGVMQNPRHLVRRRGQEARLRCSPMKGHSHVYWYRQLPEEGLKFMVYLQKENIIDESGMPKERFSAEFPKEGPSILRIQQVVRGDSAAYFCASSPSTGGAGQPQHFGDGTRLSIL.

This chain joins TRBV7-9 and TRBJ2-1; 7 bases are a match to TRBD2. Per the germline V gene, CDR1 is SEHNR and CDR2 is FQNEAQ (reference sequence). The CDR3 contains 14 residues. J lost 13 bases, V lost 1 base, and 10 bases had no gene match. This chain's CDR3 is CASSLGGSGAPQFF. The DNA for the CDR3 is TGTGCCAGCAGCTTAGGGGGGAGCGGGGCTCCACAGTTCTTC.

The chain combines TRBV2 with TRBJ1-1; weak D call: TRBD1 (6 bases). The CDR3 spans 15 residues. Looked up from germline, CDR1 is SNHLY and CDR2 is FYNNEI. The V gene lost 7 bases and the J gene lost 1 base, with 16 bases spanning the gap. The CDR3: CASTATQGTNTEAFF. Written as DNA, the CDR3 is TGTGCCAGCACTGCCACACAGGGAACGAACACTGAAGCTTTCTTT.

The chain uses TRBV6-5 and TRBJ1-5; no definite D call. V lost 4 bases and J 1 base, leaving 11 bases between the germline ends. This CDR3 region has 15 residues. CDR1 is MNHEY and CDR2 is SVGAGI in the germline V gene. As DNA, the CDR3 is TGTGCCAGCAGTTTAGCGGGGTTAAGCAATCAGCCCCAGCATTTT. This gives the protein CASSLAGLSNQPQHF.

The CDR3 DNA follows: TGCGCCAGCAGCCAAGTCCCGACAGGGGCTGACTATGGCTACACCTTC. Its protein product is CASSQVPTGADYGYTF. The chain joins TRBV4-1 to TRBJ1-2; 8 bases align to TRBD1. J gave up 3 bases and V 1 base, and 7 bases lay outside the gene matches. The CDR3 spans 16 residues. The germline CDR1 and CDR2 sequences are MGHRA and YSYEKL.

The genes are TRBV2 and TRBJ2-3; D perhaps matches TRBD2 (5 bases). This CDR3 region has 12 residues. From germline, CDR1 is SNHLY and CDR2 FYNNEI. The ends were cut back, 8 bases at V and 7 bases at J, with 13 bases in the middle. DNA of the CDR3: TGTGCCAGCGTAGCGATGGGATATACGCAGTATTTT. Its protein is CASVAMGYTQYF.